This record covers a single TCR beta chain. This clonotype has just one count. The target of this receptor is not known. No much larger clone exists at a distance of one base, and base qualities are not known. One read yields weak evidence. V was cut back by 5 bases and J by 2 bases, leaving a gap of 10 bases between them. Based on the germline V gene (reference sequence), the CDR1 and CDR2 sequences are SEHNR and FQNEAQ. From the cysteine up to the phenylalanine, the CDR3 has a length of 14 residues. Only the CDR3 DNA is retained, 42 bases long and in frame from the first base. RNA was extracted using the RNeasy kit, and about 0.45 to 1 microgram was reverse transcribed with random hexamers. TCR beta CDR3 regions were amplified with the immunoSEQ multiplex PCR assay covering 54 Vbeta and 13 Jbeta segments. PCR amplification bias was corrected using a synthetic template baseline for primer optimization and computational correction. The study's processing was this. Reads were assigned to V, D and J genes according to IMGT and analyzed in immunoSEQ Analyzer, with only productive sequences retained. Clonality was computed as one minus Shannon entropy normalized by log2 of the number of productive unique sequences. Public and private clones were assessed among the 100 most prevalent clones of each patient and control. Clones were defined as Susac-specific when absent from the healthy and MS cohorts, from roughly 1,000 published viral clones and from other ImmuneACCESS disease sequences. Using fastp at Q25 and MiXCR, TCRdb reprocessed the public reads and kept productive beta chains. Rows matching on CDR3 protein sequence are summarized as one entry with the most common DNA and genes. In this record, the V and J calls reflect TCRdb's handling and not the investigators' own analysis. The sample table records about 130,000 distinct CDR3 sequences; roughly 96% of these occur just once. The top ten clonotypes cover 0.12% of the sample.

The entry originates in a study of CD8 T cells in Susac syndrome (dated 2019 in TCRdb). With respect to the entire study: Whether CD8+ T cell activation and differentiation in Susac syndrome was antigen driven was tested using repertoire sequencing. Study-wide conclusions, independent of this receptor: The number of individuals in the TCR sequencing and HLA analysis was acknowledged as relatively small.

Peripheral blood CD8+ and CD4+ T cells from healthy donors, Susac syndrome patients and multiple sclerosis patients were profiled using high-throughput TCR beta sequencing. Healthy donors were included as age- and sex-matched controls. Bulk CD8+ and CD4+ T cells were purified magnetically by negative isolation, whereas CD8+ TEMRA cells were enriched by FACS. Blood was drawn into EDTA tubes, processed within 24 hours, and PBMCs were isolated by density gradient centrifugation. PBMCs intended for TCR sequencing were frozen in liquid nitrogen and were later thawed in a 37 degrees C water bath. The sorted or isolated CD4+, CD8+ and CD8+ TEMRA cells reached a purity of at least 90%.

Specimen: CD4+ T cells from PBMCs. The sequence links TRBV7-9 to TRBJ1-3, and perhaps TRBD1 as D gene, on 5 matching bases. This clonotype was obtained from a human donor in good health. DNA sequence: TGTGCCAGCAGCCCCCCGGGGCCTGGAAACACCATATATTTT. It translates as CASSPPGPGNTIYF.